Following are 11 T cell receptor beta chains from one sample sequenced in a study of blood T cell repertoires in COVID-19. Repertoires were generated with immunoSEQ multiplex PCR, while TCRdb's copy carries only in-frame clones and drops some. The profile shows about 310,000 clones, about 88% of them singletons. Sequenced material: PBMCs or T cells enriched from blood (not recorded which). The receptors shown here come from a woman aged 40 to 55 who had recovered from COVID-19.

V is TRBV7-2 and J is TRBJ2-7; 7 bases are shared with TRBD1. The CDR3 extends over 14 amino acids. Germline values: CDR1 SGHTA, CDR2 FQGNSA. V was clipped by 5 bases and J by 1 base; unmatched bases: 5. The CDR3 loop is CASSAGTESYEQYF. The CDR3 DNA reads TGTGCCAGCAGCGCCGGGACAGAGTCCTACGAGCAGTACTTC.

This chain links TRBV5-4 with TRBJ1-2; 9 nucleotides align to TRBD1. Looked up from germline, CDR1 is SGHNT and CDR2 is YYREEE (reference sequence). This CDR3 comprises 17 residues. The V and J ends lost 1 base and 8 bases, in that order; junction bases with no gene match: 15. This CDR3 reads CASSLPPGQGKTGGYTF. The CDR3 region has the DNA TGTGCCAGCAGCTTGCCCCCGGGACAGGGAAAAACTGGGGGCTACACCTTC. Looking up the rest from reference TRBV5-4 and TRBJ1-2 gives the full variable domain: ETGVTQSPTHLIKTRGQQVTLRCSSQSGHNTVSWYQQALGQGPQFIFQYYREEENGRGNFPPRFSGLQFPNYSSELNVNALELDDSALYLCASSLPPGQGKTGGYTFGSGTRLTVV.

The genes are TRBV30 and TRBJ2-1; maybe TRBD2 (5 bases). Deletions cut 4 bases from V and 0 bases from J, with 7 bases between. Germline-derived CDR1 and CDR2 are GTSNPN and SVGIG (reference sequence). This CDR3 is 13 amino acids long. CDR3 protein: CAWIRGSYNEQFF. Written as DNA, the CDR3 is TGTGCCTGGATCCGGGGCTCCTACAATGAGCAGTTCTTC.

This chain joins TRBV3-1 (or the pseudogene TRBV3-2) and TRBJ2-3, with D hard to call. The CDR3 has 18 residues. V gave up 1 base and J gave up 1 base, with 18 bases separating them. Germline V gene lookup returns CDR1 LGHDT and CDR2 YNNKEL (reference sequence). CDR3 nucleotides: TGTGCCAGCAGCCAAGGAGGAGATAGTTCTTTAGGCACAGATACGCAGTATTTT. Its translation: CASSQGGDSSLGTDTQYF.

The chain joins TRBV4-3 to TRBJ2-7, with 11 bases matching TRBD2. The CDR3 has 15 residues. Losses at the gene ends were 4 bases for V and 4 bases for J; bases not matched to a gene: 6. Germline CDR1 reads LGHNA; CDR2 reads YSLEER. DNA for the CDR3: TGCGCCAGCAGCCCCGGGACTAGCGGTGCTTACGAGCAGTACTTC. It is translated as CASSPGTSGAYEQYF.

The V call is TRBV11-3, the J call TRBJ1-2; the D gene is possibly TRBD1 (6 bases). The CDR3 has 14 amino acids. The germline gives CDR1 SGHNT, CDR2 YENEEA. Trimming took 5 bases from V and 4 from J, leaving 14 bases between them. In DNA, the CDR3 is TGTGCCAGCAGCCCCGGGGGGGGGCCCTATGGCTACACCTTC. Its protein product is CASSPGGGPYGYTF.

The rearrangement links TRBV11-3 to TRBJ1-4; possible D gene TRBD1, 5 bases. Germline loops: CDR1 SGHNT, CDR2 YENEEA. The ends were cut back, 0 bases at V and 7 bases at J, with 9 bases in the middle. The CDR3 contains 14 residues. CDR3 in amino acids: CASSLDREGEKLFF. The CDR3 nucleotides are TGTGCCAGCAGCTTAGACAGGGAGGGTGAAAAACTGTTTTTT.

A single count supports this clone. Here the CDR3 DNA reads TGTGCCAGTAGTGGGGCAGGGGCCCCCCCGAACACTGAAGCTTTCTTT. It is translated as CASSGAGAPPNTEAFF. This chain connects TRBV19 to TRBJ1-1; D possibly corresponds to TRBD1 (6 bases). Germline CDR1 and CDR2: LNHDA and SQIVND (reference sequence). V lost 5 bases and J 1 base, leaving 17 bases between the germline ends. The CDR3 has 16 residues.

The J gene is TRBJ2-3, the V gene TRBV5-4, with TRBD2 matching 10 bases. This CDR3 contains 14 residues. The ends lost 4 bases at V and 4 bases at J; junction bases unmatched: 3. Germline CDR1 and CDR2: SGHNT and YYREEE (reference sequence). The CDR3: CASSSSGRPDTQYF. The CDR3 DNA follows: TGTGCCAGCAGCAGTAGCGGGAGGCCAGATACGCAGTATTTT.

The chain couples TRBV4-3 to TRBJ1-3; tentatively, D is TRBD1 (5 bases). The CDR3 sequence is 16 residues long. Deletions cut 0 bases from V and 2 bases from J, with 11 bases between. Germline loops: CDR1 LGHNA, CDR2 YSLEER. For the CDR3, the DNA is TGCGCCAGCAGCCAAGATCTGGGAGGGGCTGGAAACACCATATATTTT. Translation gives CASSQDLGGAGNTIYF.

The chain carries TRBV28 and TRBJ2-3; D remains ambiguous. This CDR3 has 13 residues. The ends were cut back, 6 bases at V and 6 bases at J, with 13 bases in the middle. Germline CDR1 and CDR2: MDHEN and SYDVKM. The CDR3 bases are TGTGCCAGCAGCCCTCTACCCCCCGATACGCAGTATTTT. It codes for CASSPLPPDTQYF.